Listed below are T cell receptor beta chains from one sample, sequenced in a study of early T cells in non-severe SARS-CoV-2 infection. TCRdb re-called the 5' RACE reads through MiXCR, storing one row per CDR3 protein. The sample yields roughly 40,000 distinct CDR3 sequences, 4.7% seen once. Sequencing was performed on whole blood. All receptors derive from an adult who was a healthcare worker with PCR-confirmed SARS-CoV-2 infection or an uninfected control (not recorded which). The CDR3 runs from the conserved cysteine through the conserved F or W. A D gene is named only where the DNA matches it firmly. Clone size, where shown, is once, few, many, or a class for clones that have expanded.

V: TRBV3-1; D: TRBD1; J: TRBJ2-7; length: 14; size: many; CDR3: CASSSDRAAYEQYF; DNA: TGTGCCAGCAGCTCTGACAGGGCCGCCTACGAGCAGTACTTC
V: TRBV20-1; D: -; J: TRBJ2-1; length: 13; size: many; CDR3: CSASAVGVNEQFF; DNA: TGCAGTGCTAGTGCGGTGGGGGTTAATGAGCAGTTCTTC
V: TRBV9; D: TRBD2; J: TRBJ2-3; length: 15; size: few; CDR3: CASSVTSGVTDTQYF; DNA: TGTGCCAGCAGCGTGACTAGCGGGGTCACAGATACGCAGTATTTT
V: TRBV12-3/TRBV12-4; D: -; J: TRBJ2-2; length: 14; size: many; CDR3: CASRPDVNTGELFF; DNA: TGTGCCAGCAGACCCGACGTAAACACCGGGGAGCTGTTTTTT
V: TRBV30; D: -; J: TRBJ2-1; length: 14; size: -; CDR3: CAWSGDGSGSEQFF; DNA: TGTGCCTGGAGTGGGGACGGTTCTGGGTCGGAGCAGTTCTTC
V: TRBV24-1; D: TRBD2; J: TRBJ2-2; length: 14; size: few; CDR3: CATHSGRNTGELFF; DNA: TGTGCCACCCATAGCGGGAGAAACACCGGGGAGCTGTTTTTT
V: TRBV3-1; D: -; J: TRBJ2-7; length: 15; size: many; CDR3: CASSEAWRSSYEQYF; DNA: TGTGCCAGCAGCGAAGCCTGGAGAAGCTCCTACGAGCAGTACTTC
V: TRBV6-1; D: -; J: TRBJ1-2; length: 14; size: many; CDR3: CASSEYTGRGGYTF; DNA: TGTGCCAGCAGTGAGTATACAGGGAGAGGCGGCTACACCTTC
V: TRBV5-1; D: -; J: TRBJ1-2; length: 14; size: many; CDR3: CASSLERQNYGYTF; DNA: TGCGCCAGCAGCTTGGAAAGACAGAACTATGGCTACACCTTC
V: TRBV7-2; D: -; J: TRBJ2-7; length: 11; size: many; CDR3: CASSDRTEQYF; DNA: TGTGCCAGCAGCGACCGGACAGAACAGTACTTC
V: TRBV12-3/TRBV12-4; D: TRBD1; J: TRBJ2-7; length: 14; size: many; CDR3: CASSLQTGGYEQYF; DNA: TGTGCCAGCAGTTTGCAGACAGGGGGCTACGAGCAGTACTTC
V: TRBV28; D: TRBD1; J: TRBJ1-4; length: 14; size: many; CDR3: CASSYRQGNEKLFF; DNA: TGTGCCAGCAGTTATAGACAGGGGAATGAAAAACTGTTTTTT
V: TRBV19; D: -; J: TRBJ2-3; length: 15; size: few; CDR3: CASSTRSGSTDTQYF; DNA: TGTGCCAGTAGTACCCGAAGCGGTAGCACAGATACGCAGTATTTT
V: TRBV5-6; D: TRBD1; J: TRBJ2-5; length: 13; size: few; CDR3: CASSLDRAKTQYF; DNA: TGTGCCAGCAGTTTGGACAGGGCCAAGACCCAGTACTTC
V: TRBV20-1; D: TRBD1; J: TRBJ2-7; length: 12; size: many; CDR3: CSAQDRLYEQYF; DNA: TGCAGTGCACAGGACAGGCTGTACGAGCAGTACTTC
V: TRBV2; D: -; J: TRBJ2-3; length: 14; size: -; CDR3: CASSDSRGSDTQYF; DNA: TGTGCCAGCAGTGACAGTCGGGGATCGGATACGCAGTATTTT
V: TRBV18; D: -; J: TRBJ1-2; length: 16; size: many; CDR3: CASSPEGPGSNYGYTF; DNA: TGTGCCAGCTCACCTGAAGGTCCGGGATCTAACTATGGCTACACCTTC
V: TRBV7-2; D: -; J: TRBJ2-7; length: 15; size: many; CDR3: CASSFGRASSYEQYF; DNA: TGTGCCAGCAGCTTCGGCAGGGCTAGCTCCTACGAGCAGTACTTC
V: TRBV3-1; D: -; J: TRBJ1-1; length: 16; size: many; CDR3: CASSRRTSRGNTEAFF; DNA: TGTGCCAGCAGCCGCCGTACATCCAGGGGCAACACTGAAGCTTTCTTT
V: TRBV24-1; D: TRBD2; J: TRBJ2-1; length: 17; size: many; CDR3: CATSESFLSGRDNEQFF; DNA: TGTGCCACCAGTGAATCCTTCCTTAGCGGGAGGGACAATGAGCAGTTCTTC
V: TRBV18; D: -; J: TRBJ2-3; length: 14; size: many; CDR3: CASSPPGVSDTQYF; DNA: TGTGCCAGCTCACCCCCCGGTGTATCAGATACGCAGTATTTT
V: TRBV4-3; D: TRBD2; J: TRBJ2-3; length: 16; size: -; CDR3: CASRRTSGGLTDTQYF; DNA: TGCGCCAGCAGGAGGACTAGCGGGGGACTCACAGATACGCAGTATTTT
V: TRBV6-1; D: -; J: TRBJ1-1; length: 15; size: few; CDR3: CASSEVTLGRPEAFF; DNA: TGTGCCAGCAGTGAGGTTACGCTAGGGAGACCTGAAGCTTTCTTT
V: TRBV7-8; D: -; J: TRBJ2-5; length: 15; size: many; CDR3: CASSFSLWSPETQYF; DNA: TGTGCCAGCAGCTTCTCCTTGTGGTCCCCAGAGACCCAGTACTTC
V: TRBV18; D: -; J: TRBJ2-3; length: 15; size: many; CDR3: CASSPWGTSTDTQYF; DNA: TGTGCCAGCTCACCTTGGGGGACGAGCACAGATACGCAGTATTTT
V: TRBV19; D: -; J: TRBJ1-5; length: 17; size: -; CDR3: CASSVPRGAVNNQPQHF; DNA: TGTGCCAGTAGTGTCCCTCGGGGGGCGGTCAACAATCAGCCCCAGCATTTT
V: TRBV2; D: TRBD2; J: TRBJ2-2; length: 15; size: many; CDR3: CASRSGGRGTGELFF; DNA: TGTGCCAGCAGAAGCGGGGGCCGGGGCACCGGGGAGCTGTTTTTT
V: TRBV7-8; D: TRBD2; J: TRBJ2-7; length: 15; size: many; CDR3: CASGGGLPKSYEQYF; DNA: TGTGCCAGCGGGGGGGGATTGCCGAAATCCTACGAGCAGTACTTC
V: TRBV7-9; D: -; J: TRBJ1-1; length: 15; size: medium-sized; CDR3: CASSLVTGLNTEAFF; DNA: TGTGCCAGCAGCTTAGTGACAGGCCTGAACACTGAAGCTTTCTTT
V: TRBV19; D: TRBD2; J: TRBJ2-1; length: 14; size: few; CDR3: CASSVLAGEIEQFF; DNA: TGTGCCAGTAGTGTTTTAGCGGGAGAAATTGAGCAGTTCTTC
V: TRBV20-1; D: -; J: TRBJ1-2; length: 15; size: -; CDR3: CSARDNLYDGAGYTF; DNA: TGCAGTGCTAGAGATAATCTGTACGACGGAGCAGGCTACACCTTC
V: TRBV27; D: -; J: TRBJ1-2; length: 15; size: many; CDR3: CASSSLSQGPLGYTF; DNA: TGTGCCAGCAGTTCACTATCGCAGGGACCCCTTGGCTACACCTTC
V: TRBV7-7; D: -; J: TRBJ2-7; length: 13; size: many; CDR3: CASSLEVGVEQYF; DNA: TGTGCTAGCAGCTTAGAGGTGGGGGTCGAGCAGTACTTC
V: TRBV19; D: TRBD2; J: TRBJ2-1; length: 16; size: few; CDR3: CASTLGTSGGADEQFF; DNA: TGTGCCAGTACCCTGGGGACTAGCGGGGGGGCTGATGAGCAGTTCTTC
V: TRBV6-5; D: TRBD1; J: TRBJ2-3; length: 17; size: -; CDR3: CASSYSGTGPLPDTQYF; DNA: TGTGCCAGCAGCTACTCTGGGACAGGGCCCCTCCCAGATACGCAGTATTTT
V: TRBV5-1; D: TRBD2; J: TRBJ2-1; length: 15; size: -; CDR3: CASEGSGSSYNEQFF; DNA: TGCGCCAGCGAGGGTAGCGGGAGCTCCTACAATGAGCAGTTCTTC
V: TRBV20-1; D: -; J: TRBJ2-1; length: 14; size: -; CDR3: CSAIDTSSYNEQFF; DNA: TGCAGTGCCATTGATACGAGCTCCTACAATGAGCAGTTCTTC
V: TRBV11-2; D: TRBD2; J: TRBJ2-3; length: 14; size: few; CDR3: CASSLILAGATQYF; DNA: TGTGCCAGCAGCTTAATACTAGCGGGGGCAACGCAGTATTTT
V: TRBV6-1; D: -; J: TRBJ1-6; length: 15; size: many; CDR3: CASSTREGGNSPLHF; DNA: TGTGCCAGCAGTACCCGAGAGGGAGGCAATTCACCCCTCCACTTT
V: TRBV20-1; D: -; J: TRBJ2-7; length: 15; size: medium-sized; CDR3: CSARFKAARNYEQYF; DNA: TGCAGTGCTAGATTCAAAGCGGCTCGAAACTACGAGCAGTACTTC
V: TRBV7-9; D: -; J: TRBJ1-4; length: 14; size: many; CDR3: CASSRRGTNEKLFF; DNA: TGTGCCAGCAGCCGAAGGGGGACTAATGAAAAACTGTTTTTT
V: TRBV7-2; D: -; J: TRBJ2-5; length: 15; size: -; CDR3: CASSLDPGAGETQYF; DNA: TGTGCCAGCAGCTTAGATCCGGGGGCGGGCGAGACCCAGTACTTC
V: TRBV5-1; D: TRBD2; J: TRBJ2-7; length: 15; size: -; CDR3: CASSPRGVSTLEQYF; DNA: TGCGCCAGCAGCCCCCGGGGGGTGAGCACCCTCGAGCAGTACTTC
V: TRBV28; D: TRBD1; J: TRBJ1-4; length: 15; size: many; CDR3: CASSLAGQGEEKLFF; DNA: TGTGCCAGCAGTTTGGCAGGACAGGGGGAAGAAAAACTGTTTTTT
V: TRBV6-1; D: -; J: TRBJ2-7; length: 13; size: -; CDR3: CASIEPNSYEQYF; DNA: TGTGCCAGCATAGAGCCTAACTCCTACGAGCAGTACTTC
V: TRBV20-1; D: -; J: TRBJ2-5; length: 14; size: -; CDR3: CSAREPVGQETQYF; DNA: TGCAGTGCTAGAGAACCGGTTGGCCAAGAGACCCAGTACTTC
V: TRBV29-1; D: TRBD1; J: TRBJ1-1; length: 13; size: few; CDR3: CSVAGTVNTEAFF; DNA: TGCAGCGTCGCCGGGACAGTGAACACTGAAGCTTTCTTT
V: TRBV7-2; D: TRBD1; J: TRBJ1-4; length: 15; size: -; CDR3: CASSLRDRGDEKLFF; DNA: TGTGCCAGCAGCTTACGGGACAGGGGAGATGAAAAACTGTTTTTT
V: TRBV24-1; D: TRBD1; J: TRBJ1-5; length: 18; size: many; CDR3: CATSDGDRGRQDNQPQHF; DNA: TGTGCCACCAGTGATGGGGACAGGGGCCGGCAGGACAATCAGCCCCAGCATTTT
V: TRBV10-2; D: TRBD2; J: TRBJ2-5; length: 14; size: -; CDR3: CASRLLAGEETQYF; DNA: TGCGCCAGCAGGTTACTAGCGGGAGAAGAGACCCAGTACTTC
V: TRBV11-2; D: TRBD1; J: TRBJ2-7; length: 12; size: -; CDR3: CASSSGGGEQYF; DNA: TGTGCCAGCAGCTCAGGGGGCGGCGAGCAGTACTTC
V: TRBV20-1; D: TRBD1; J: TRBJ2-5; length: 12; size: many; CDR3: CSALGGAETQYF; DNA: TGCAGTGCGCTAGGGGGCGCGGAGACCCAGTACTTC
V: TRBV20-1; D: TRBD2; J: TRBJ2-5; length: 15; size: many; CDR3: CSARDLLAGKETQYF; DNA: TGCAGTGCTAGAGATTTGCTAGCGGGAAAAGAGACCCAGTACTTC